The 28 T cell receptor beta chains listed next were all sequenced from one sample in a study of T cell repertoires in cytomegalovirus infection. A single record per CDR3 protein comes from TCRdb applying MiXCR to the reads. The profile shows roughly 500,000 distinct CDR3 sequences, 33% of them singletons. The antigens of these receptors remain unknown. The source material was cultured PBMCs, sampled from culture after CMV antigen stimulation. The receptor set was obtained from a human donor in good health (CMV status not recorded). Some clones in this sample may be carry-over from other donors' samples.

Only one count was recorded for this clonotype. The CDR3 nucleotides read TGTGCCAGCAGTTTAGGTGTCTCGATGGGATATGGCTACACCTTC. This encodes CASSLGVSMGYGYTF. This chain joins TRBV28 and TRBJ1-2; no clear D. Germline CDR1 MDHEN, CDR2 SYDVKM. This CDR3 contains 15 residues. The V gene lost 2 bases and the J gene lost 5 bases, with 15 bases spanning the gap.

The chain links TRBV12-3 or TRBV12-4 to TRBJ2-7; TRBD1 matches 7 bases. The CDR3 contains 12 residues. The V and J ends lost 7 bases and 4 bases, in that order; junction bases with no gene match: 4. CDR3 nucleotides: TGTGCCAGCACACAGGGGAATTACGAGCAGTACTTC. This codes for CASTQGNYEQYF.

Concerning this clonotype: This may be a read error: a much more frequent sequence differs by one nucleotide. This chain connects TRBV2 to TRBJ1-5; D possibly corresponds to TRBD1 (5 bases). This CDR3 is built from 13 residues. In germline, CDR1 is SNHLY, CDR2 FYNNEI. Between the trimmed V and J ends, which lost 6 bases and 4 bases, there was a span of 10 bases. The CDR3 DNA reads TGTGCCAGCAGCGGGGCAGTAAATCAGCCCCAGCATTTT. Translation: CASSGAVNQPQHF.

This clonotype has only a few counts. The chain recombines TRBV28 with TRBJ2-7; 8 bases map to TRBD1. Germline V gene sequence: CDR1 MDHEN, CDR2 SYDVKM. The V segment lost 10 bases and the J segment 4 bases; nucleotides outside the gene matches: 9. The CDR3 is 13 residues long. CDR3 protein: CATQQGVLYEQYF. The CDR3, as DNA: TGTGCCACCCAACAGGGGGTTTTGTACGAGCAGTACTTC.

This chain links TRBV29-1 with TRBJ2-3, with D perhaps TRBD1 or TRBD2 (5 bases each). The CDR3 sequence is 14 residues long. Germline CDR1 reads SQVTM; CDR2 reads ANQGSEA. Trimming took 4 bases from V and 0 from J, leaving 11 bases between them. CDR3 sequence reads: CSVGGTYSTDTQYF. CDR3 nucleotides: TGCAGCGTTGGAGGGACCTATAGCACAGATACGCAGTATTTT.

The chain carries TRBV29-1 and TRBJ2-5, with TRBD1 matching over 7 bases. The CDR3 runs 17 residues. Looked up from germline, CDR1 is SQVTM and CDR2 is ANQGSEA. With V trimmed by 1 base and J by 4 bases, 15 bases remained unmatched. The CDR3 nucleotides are TGCAGCGTTGAAGTGACAGGGAGTACTTTGCAGGGAGAGACCCAGTACTTC. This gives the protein CSVEVTGSTLQGETQYF.

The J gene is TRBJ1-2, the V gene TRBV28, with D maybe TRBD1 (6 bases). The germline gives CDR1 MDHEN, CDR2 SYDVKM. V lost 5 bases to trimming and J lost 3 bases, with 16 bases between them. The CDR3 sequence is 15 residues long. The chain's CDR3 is CASSPGHLLYYGYTF. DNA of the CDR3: TGTGCCAGCAGTCCGGGACACCTTCTTTACTATGGCTACACCTTC.

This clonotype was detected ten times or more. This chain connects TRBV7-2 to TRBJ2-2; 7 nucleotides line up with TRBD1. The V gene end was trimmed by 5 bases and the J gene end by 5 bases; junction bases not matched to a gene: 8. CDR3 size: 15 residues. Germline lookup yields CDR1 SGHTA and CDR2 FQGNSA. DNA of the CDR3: TGTGCCAGCAGCCTAGGGGACAGACCGACCGGGGAGCTGTTTTTT. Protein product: CASSLGDRPTGELFF.

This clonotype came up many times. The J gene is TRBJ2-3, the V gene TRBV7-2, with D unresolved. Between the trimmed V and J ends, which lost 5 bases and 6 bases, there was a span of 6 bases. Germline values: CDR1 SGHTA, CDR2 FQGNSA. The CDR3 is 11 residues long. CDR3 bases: TGTGCCAGCAGCCGGAAGGATACGCAGTATTTT. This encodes CASSRKDTQYF.

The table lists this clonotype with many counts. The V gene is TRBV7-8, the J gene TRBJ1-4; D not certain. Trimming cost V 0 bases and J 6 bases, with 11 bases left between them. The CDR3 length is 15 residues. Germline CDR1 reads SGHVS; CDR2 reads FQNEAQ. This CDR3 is CASSLAETPYEKLFF. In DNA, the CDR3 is TGTGCCAGCAGCTTAGCCGAGACACCCTATGAAAAACTGTTTTTT. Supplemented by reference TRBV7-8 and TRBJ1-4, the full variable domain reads GAGVSQSPRYKVAKRGQDVALRCDPISGHVSLFWYQQALGQGPEFLTYFQNEAQLDKSGLPSDRFFAERPEGSVSTLKIQRTQQEDSAVYLCASSLAETPYEKLFFGSGTQLSVL.

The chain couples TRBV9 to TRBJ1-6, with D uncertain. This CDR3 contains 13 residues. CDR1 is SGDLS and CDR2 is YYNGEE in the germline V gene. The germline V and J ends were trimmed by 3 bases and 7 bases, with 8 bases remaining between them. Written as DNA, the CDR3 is TGTGCCAGCAGCGGCGGAGAGAATTCACCCCTCCACTTT. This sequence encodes CASSGGENSPLHF.

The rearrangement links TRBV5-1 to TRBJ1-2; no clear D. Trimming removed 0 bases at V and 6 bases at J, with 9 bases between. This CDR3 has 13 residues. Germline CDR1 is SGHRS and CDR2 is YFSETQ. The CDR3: CASSLASADGYTF. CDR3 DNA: TGCGCCAGCAGCTTGGCCTCGGCGGATGGCTACACCTTC.

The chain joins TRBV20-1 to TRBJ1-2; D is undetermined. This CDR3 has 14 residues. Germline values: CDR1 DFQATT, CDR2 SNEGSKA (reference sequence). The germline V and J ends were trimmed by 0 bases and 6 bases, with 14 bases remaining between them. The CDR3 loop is CSARDTVRPNGYTF. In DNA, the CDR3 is TGCAGTGCTAGAGATACAGTCAGGCCCAATGGCTACACCTTC.

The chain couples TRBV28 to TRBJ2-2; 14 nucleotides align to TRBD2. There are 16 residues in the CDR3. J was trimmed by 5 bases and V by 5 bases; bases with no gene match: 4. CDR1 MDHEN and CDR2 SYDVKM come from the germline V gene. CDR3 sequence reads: CASSKGLAGVTGELFF. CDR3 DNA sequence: TGTGCCAGCAGTAAGGGACTAGCGGGAGTTACCGGGGAGCTGTTTTTT.

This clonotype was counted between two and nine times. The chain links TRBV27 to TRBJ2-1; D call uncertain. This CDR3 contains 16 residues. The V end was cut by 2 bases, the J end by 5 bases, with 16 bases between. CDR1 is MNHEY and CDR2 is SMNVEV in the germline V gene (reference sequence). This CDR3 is CASSLGPGRYDNEQFF. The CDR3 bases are TGTGCCAGCAGTTTAGGACCCGGGCGGTACGACAATGAGCAGTTCTTC.

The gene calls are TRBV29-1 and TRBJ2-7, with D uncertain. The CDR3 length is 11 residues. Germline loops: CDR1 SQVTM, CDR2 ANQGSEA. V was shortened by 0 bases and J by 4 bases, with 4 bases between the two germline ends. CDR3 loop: CSVEEVYEQYF. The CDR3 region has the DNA TGCAGCGTTGAAGAGGTGTACGAGCAGTACTTC.

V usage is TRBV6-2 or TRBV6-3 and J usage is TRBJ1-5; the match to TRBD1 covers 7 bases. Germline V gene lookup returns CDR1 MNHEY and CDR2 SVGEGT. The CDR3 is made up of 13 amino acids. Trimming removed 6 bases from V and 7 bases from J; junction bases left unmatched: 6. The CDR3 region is CASRNRGGQPQHF. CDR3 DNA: TGTGCCAGCAGAAACAGGGGAGGGCAGCCCCAGCATTTT.

CDR3 protein: CASSWTGGEGGYTF. Here the CDR3 DNA reads TGTGCCAGCAGCTGGACAGGGGGCGAGGGGGGCTACACCTTC. The gene calls are TRBV7-3 and TRBJ1-2; the match to TRBD1 covers 11 bases. This CDR3 is built from 14 residues. The germline V gene has CDR1 SGHTA and CDR2 FQGTGA. Trimming took 4 bases from V and 8 from J; bases not matched to a gene: 6. Drawing the rest from reference TRBV7-3 and TRBJ1-2, the complete variable domain is GAGVSQTPSNKVTEKGKYVELRCDPISGHTALYWYRQSLGQGPEFLIYFQGTGAADDSGLPNDRFFAVRPEGSVSTLKIQRTERGDSAVYLCASSWTGGEGGYTFGSGTRLTVV.

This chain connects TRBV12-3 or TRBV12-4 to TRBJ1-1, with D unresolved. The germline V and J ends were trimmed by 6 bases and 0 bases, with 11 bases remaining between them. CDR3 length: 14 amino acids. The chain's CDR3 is CASSLPVLNTEAFF. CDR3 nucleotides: TGTGCCAGCAGCCTCCCTGTTTTGAACACTGAAGCTTTCTTT.

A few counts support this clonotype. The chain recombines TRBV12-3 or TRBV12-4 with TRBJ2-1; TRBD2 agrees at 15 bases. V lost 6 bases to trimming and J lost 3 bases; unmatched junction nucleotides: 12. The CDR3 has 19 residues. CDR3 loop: CASRVKGLAGGADYNEQFF. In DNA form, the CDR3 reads TGTGCCAGCAGGGTAAAGGGACTAGCGGGAGGCGCGGACTACAATGAGCAGTTCTTC.

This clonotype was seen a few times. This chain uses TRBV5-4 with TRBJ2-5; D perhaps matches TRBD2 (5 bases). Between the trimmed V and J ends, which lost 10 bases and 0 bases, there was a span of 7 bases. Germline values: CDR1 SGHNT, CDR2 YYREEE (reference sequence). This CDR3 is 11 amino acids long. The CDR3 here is CAPGNQETQYF. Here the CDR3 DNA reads TGTGCCCCGGGGAACCAAGAGACCCAGTACTTC.

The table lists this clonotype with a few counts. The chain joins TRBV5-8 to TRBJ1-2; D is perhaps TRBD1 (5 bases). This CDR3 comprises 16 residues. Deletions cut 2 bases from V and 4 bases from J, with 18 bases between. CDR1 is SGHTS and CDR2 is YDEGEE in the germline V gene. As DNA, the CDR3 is TGTGCCAGCAGCTTCAAAGGACATCGGGTCCCCTATGGCTACACCTTC. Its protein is CASSFKGHRVPYGYTF.

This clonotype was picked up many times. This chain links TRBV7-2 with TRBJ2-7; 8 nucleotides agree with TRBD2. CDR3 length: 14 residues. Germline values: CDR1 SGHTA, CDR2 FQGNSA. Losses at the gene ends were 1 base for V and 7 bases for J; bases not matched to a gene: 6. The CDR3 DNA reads TGTGCCAGCAGCTTAGGCCGGTCGGGGGGGGAGCAGTACTTC. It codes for CASSLGRSGGEQYF.

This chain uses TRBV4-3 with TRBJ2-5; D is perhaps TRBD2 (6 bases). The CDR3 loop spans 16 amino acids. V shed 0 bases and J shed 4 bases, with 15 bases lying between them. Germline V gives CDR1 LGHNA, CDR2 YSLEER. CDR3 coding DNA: TGCGCCAGCAGCCAAGAGGGGGGTGGGACCTCAGAGACCCAGTACTTC. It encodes CASSQEGGGTSETQYF.

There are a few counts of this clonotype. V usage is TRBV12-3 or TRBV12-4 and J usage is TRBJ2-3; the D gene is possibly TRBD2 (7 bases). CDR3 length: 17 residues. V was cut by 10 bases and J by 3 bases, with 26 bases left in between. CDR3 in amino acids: CATGGLGIRHGTDTQYF. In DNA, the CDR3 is TGTGCCACCGGGGGGCTAGGAATTAGGCATGGGACAGATACGCAGTATTTT.

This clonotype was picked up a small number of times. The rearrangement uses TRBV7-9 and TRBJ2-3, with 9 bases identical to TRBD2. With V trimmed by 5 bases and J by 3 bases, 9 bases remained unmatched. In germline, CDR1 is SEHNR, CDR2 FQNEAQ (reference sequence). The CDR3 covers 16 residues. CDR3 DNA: TGTGCCAGCAGCATTCCGACTAGCGGAAGGACAGATACGCAGTATTTT. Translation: CASSIPTSGRTDTQYF. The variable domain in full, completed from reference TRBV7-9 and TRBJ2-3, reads DTGVSQNPRHKITKRGQNVTFRCDPISEHNRLYWYRQTLGQGPEFLTYFQNEAQLEKSRLLSDRFSAERPKGSFSTLEIQRTEQGDSAMYLCASSIPTSGRTDTQYFGPGTRLTVL.

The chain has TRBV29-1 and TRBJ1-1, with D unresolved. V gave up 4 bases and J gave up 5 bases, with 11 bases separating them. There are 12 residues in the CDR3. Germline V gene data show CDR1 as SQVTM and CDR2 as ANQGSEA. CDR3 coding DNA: TGCAGCGTTGGGCGGGTTGGAACTGAAGCTTTCTTT. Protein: CSVGRVGTEAFF.

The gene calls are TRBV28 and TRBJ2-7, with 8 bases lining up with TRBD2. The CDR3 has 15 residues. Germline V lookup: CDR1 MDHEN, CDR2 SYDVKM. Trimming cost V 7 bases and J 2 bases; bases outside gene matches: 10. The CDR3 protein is CASTLSSGQTYEQYF. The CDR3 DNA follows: TGTGCCAGCACTCTATCTAGCGGGCAGACCTACGAGCAGTACTTC.